This TCR beta chain was recovered during a study of beta chain features in type 1 diabetes. At the level of the study: Healthy donors and patients had similar age, gender and cell yields. The study's findings and limits: Moderate but significant shortening of TCRB CDR3s was recorded in all four CD4+ subsets from Type 1 diabetes patients.

Trimming removed 2 bases from V and 8 bases from J; junction bases left unmatched: 5. In germline, CDR1 is SEHNR, CDR2 FQNEAQ (reference sequence). This CDR3 spans 15 amino acids. This clone has just a few counts. Antigen unknown. What was sequenced were expressed TCRB transcripts, since all of the isolated RNA had been reverse transcribed. The average read count of naive, central memory and regulatory T cell samples was some 3.9 million. Sequencing used immunoSEQ multiplex PCR; TCRdb keeps in-frame clones, though not all of them. The table has some 350,000 clones, approximately 15% seen once. This chain joins TRBV7-9 and TRBJ2-1; 11 bases line up with TRBD2. The origin of this receptor is a woman between 18 and 29 years old with type 1 diabetes. The sequenced sample was naive CD4+ T cells from blood. The DNA for the CDR3 is TGTGCCAGCAGCTTACTAGCGGGAGGTGGCGATGAGCAGTTCTTC. Residues: CASSLLAGGGDEQFF.